This is a list of T cell receptor beta chains from one sample in a study of cytomegalovirus exposure and HLA in healthy donors. Produced via immunoSEQ multiplex PCR; TCRdb's table is partial and in-frame only. The repertoire has around 150,000 clones, about four fifths of them found once; the top ten carry 7%. Sample: PBMCs. These receptors were taken from a woman younger than 45 in good health and CMV-seropositive. CDR3s leave out the opening cysteine and the closing phenylalanine or tryptophan. A D gene is named only where the DNA matches it firmly. Expanded clones are given a class, and other clones once, few, many or no size at all.

size	D	V	J	CDR3
once	-	TRBV2	TRBJ2-1	ASSEEGYLYNEQF
-	-	TRBV5-4	TRBJ1-1	ASRTSWSTEAF
-	TRBD1	TRBV7-9	-	ASSLWGQGTNEQY
-	TRBD2	TRBV5-4	TRBJ2-5	ASRDFGLAGKETQY
-	-	TRBV5-4	TRBJ1-1	ASSLELGGVNTEAF
-	TRBD1	TRBV6-5	TRBJ2-7	ASSYSRGTGNQQY
-	-	TRBV6-1	TRBJ2-7	ASSEFLVQASSYEQY
-	-	TRBV29-1	TRBJ2-1	SVVARSNEQF
-	TRBD2	TRBV5-6	TRBJ2-1	ASKSHTAGDSEQF
-	-	TRBV7-2	TRBJ1-5	ASSLRGGNQPQH
-	TRBD1	TRBV4-3	TRBJ2-7	ASSQRHGTGSYEQY
-	-	TRBV28	TRBJ1-6	ASSFRQSWSPLH
-	-	TRBV6-1	TRBJ2-3	ASSEVGRRTASTDTQY
-	-	TRBV28	TRBJ2-4	ASRKRLAKNIQY
-	-	TRBV18	TRBJ2-7	ASSPLLTGIYEQY
-	-	TRBV6-1	TRBJ1-4	ASSEVLTGRKLF
-	TRBD1	TRBV5-1	TRBJ1-6	ASSLQGVDNSPLH
-	TRBD1	TRBV30	TRBJ1-5	AWTPPGQVSHQPQH
-	TRBD1	TRBV4-1	TRBJ1-2	ASSQVEGAIYGYT
-	TRBD1	TRBV19	TRBJ1-2	ASSDRVKDGYT
-	TRBD2	TRBV29-1	TRBJ2-5	SVREGGETQY
once	-	TRBV7-3	TRBJ1-2	ASSLTLGQTNYGYT